The rows below give T cell receptor beta chains drawn from one sample of a study of T cell responses to AZD1222 COVID-19 vaccine. The method was immunoSEQ multiplex PCR; TCRdb's version includes in-frame clones alone and lacks a portion of them. The sample lists 150,000 to 200,000 clones, about 94% seen once, with roughly 1% in the top ten. Sequencing used peripheral blood, obtained 28 days after the second AZD1222 dose. The receptors derive from an adult who received the AZD1222 COVID-19 vaccine. Each CDR3 is given with its conserved first and last residue. D genes are given only for firm matches. Clone size appears in some rows only: once, few, many, or a class for an expanded clone.

J gene: TRBJ1-2
D gene: NA
clone size: NA
V gene: TRBV4-1
CDR3 protein: CASSQAQGGYTF
CDR3 DNA: TGCGCCAGCAGCCAAGCCCAAGGCGGCTACACCTTC

J gene: TRBJ2-2
D gene: NA
clone size: NA
V gene: TRBV19
CDR3 protein: CASRGGSNTGELFF
CDR3 DNA: TGTGCCAGTAGGGGCGGATCGAACACCGGGGAGCTGTTTTTT

J gene: TRBJ1-5
D gene: NA
clone size: NA
V gene: TRBV9
CDR3 protein: CASSVAGARGQPQHF
CDR3 DNA: TGTGCCAGCAGCGTAGCAGGGGCGCGGGGTCAGCCCCAGCATTTT

J gene: TRBJ1-5
D gene: NA
clone size: NA
V gene: TRBV18
CDR3 protein: CASSPQDSNQPQHF
CDR3 DNA: TGTGCCAGCTCACCCCAAGACAGCAATCAGCCCCAGCATTTT

J gene: TRBJ1-2
D gene: NA
clone size: NA
V gene: TRBV2
CDR3 protein: CASIKSLGEGYTF
CDR3 DNA: TGTGCCAGCATTAAGAGTCTGGGTGAGGGCTACACCTTC

J gene: TRBJ1-1
D gene: NA
clone size: NA
V gene: TRBV29-1
CDR3 protein: CSVGEGAGWGIF
CDR3 DNA: NA

J gene: TRBJ2-1
D gene: NA
clone size: NA
V gene: TRBV7-2
CDR3 protein: CASSLVAVSSYNEQFF
CDR3 DNA: TGTGCCAGCAGCTTAGTCGCGGTTAGCTCCTACAATGAGCAGTTCTTC

J gene: TRBJ2-6
D gene: NA
clone size: once
V gene: TRBV5-1
CDR3 protein: CASSLDVSGANVLTF
CDR3 DNA: TGCGCCAGCAGCCTGGACGTGTCTGGGGCCAACGTCCTGACTTTC

J gene: TRBJ1-2
D gene: TRBD1
clone size: NA
V gene: TRBV14
CDR3 protein: CASSQTTGAFSSLYGYTF
CDR3 DNA: TGTGCCAGCAGCCAGACGACAGGGGCCTTTTCTTCCCTCTATGGCTACACCTTC

J gene: TRBJ1-4
D gene: NA
clone size: once
V gene: TRBV10-3
CDR3 protein: CAISTGQSWAEKLFF
CDR3 DNA: TGTGCCATCAGTACAGGACAGAGTTGGGCTGAAAAACTGTTTTTT

J gene: TRBJ2-5
D gene: TRBD2
clone size: once
V gene: TRBV10-3
CDR3 protein: CAISERAGGQETQYF
CDR3 DNA: TGTGCCATCAGTGAGCGCGCGGGGGGGCAAGAGACCCAGTACTTC

J gene: TRBJ1-2
D gene: NA
clone size: NA
V gene: TRBV5-4
CDR3 protein: CASSLGTLDYGYTF
CDR3 DNA: TGTGCCAGCAGCCTGGGGACACTGGATTATGGCTACACCTTC

J gene: TRBJ2-5
D gene: NA
clone size: NA
V gene: TRBV5-6
CDR3 protein: CASSLVAQETQYF
CDR3 DNA: TGTGCCAGCAGCTTGGTTGCGCAAGAGACCCAGTACTTC

J gene: TRBJ1-2
D gene: NA
clone size: NA
V gene: TRBV28
CDR3 protein: CASSTHGGIDYGYTF
CDR3 DNA: TGTGCCAGCTCGACCCACGGGGGGATTGACTATGGCTACACCTTC

J gene: TRBJ2-1
D gene: NA
clone size: NA
V gene: TRBV9
CDR3 protein: CASSVAQTPSSYNEQFF
CDR3 DNA: TGTGCCAGCAGCGTAGCCCAAACCCCCAGCTCCTACAATGAGCAGTTCTTC

J gene: TRBJ2-2
D gene: TRBD2
clone size: NA
V gene: TRBV9
CDR3 protein: CASSTSGGVTGELFF
CDR3 DNA: TGTGCCAGCAGCACCAGCGGGGGGGTCACCGGGGAGCTGTTTTTT

J gene: TRBJ1-4
D gene: TRBD1
clone size: NA
V gene: TRBV28
CDR3 protein: CASRTGDNEKLFF
CDR3 DNA: TGTGCCAGCAGGACAGGGGATAATGAAAAACTGTTTTTT

J gene: TRBJ2-5
D gene: TRBD2
clone size: NA
V gene: TRBV3-1/TRBV3-2
CDR3 protein: CASSRPPSSGGSRPQETQYF
CDR3 DNA: TGTGCCAGCAGCCGGCCACCCTCTAGCGGGGGGTCCCGTCCGCAAGAGACCCAGTACTTC

J gene: TRBJ2-6
D gene: TRBD2
clone size: NA
V gene: TRBV11-3
CDR3 protein: CASSRGTSGDSGANVLTF
CDR3 DNA: TGTGCCAGCAGCCGGGGGACTAGCGGGGACTCTGGGGCCAACGTCCTGACTTTC

J gene: TRBJ1-1
D gene: TRBD1
clone size: NA
V gene: TRBV19
CDR3 protein: CASSATDRANTEAFF
CDR3 DNA: TGTGCCAGTAGTGCCACCGACAGGGCGAACACTGAAGCTTTCTTT

J gene: TRBJ1-2
D gene: TRBD1
clone size: NA
V gene: TRBV3-1/TRBV3-2
CDR3 protein: CASSRDTTGGWLYGYTF
CDR3 DNA: TGTGCCAGCAGCCGAGATACTACAGGGGGCTGGCTCTATGGCTACACCTTC

J gene: TRBJ1-6
D gene: NA
clone size: few
V gene: TRBV3-1/TRBV3-2
CDR3 protein: CASSPREAGENSPLHF
CDR3 DNA: TGTGCCAGCAGCCCAAGAGAGGCAGGGGAAAATTCACCCCTCCACTTT

J gene: TRBJ1-4
D gene: NA
clone size: NA
V gene: TRBV16
CDR3 protein: CASSQSPTLATNEKLFF
CDR3 DNA: TGTGCCAGCAGCCAATCTCCCACTCTTGCAACTAATGAAAAACTGTTTTTT

J gene: TRBJ1-4
D gene: NA
clone size: NA
V gene: TRBV7-7
CDR3 protein: CASSLHRSTNEKLFF
CDR3 DNA: TGTGCCAGCAGCCTCCACAGATCAACTAATGAAAAACTGTTTTTT

J gene: TRBJ1-1
D gene: NA
clone size: NA
V gene: TRBV12-3/TRBV12-4
CDR3 protein: CASSLWTDEAFF
CDR3 DNA: TGTGCCAGCAGTTTATGGACAGATGAAGCTTTCTTT

J gene: TRBJ2-7
D gene: NA
clone size: few
V gene: TRBV9
CDR3 protein: CASSPRTEAYEQYF
CDR3 DNA: TGTGCCAGCAGCCCCCGGACAGAAGCCTACGAGCAGTACTTC

J gene: TRBJ2-3
D gene: TRBD2
clone size: once
V gene: TRBV4-1
CDR3 protein: CASSQLLLAGGQTDTQYF
CDR3 DNA: TGCGCCAGCAGCCAACTACTCCTAGCGGGGGGGCAGACAGATACGCAGTATTTT

J gene: TRBJ1-1
D gene: TRBD1
clone size: NA
V gene: TRBV19
CDR3 protein: CASSRSPGQRLPNTEAFF
CDR3 DNA: TGTGCCAGTAGCCGATCGCCGGGACAGAGACTCCCTAACACTGAAGCTTTCTTT

J gene: TRBJ2-1
D gene: NA
clone size: NA
V gene: TRBV5-1
CDR3 protein: CASSWGDKFYNEQFF
CDR3 DNA: TGCGCCAGCAGCTGGGGGGACAAGTTCTACAATGAGCAGTTCTTC

J gene: TRBJ1-1
D gene: NA
clone size: NA
V gene: TRBV7-3
CDR3 protein: CASSPHGAGVNTEAFF
CDR3 DNA: TGTGCCAGCAGCCCACATGGGGCAGGGGTGAACACTGAAGCTTTCTTT

J gene: TRBJ2-1
D gene: NA
clone size: NA
V gene: TRBV29-1
CDR3 protein: CSAHYNEQFF
CDR3 DNA: TGCAGCGCTCACTACAATGAGCAGTTCTTC

J gene: TRBJ1-6
D gene: TRBD1
clone size: NA
V gene: TRBV5-6
CDR3 protein: CASSPRQGLPPLHF
CDR3 DNA: TGTGCCAGCAGCCCACGACAGGGTTTGCCACCCCTCCACTTT

J gene: TRBJ2-5
D gene: NA
clone size: NA
V gene: TRBV18
CDR3 protein: CASSPGEETQYF
CDR3 DNA: TGTGCCAGCTCACCAGGGGAAGAGACCCAGTACTTC

J gene: TRBJ2-7
D gene: TRBD2
clone size: NA
V gene: TRBV10-1
CDR3 protein: CASSPGGSSYEQYF
CDR3 DNA: TGCGCCAGCAGTCCGGGGGGAAGCTCCTACGAGCAGTACTTC

J gene: TRBJ1-5
D gene: NA
clone size: NA
V gene: TRBV6-5
CDR3 protein: CASSYRVNQPQHF
CDR3 DNA: TGTGCCAGCAGTTACCGGGTCAATCAGCCCCAGCATTTT

J gene: TRBJ2-3
D gene: NA
clone size: NA
V gene: TRBV13
CDR3 protein: CASSGEGADTQYF
CDR3 DNA: TGTGCCAGCAGCGGGGAGGGGGCAGATACGCAGTATTTT

J gene: TRBJ2-7
D gene: NA
clone size: NA
V gene: TRBV9
CDR3 protein: CASSVDRVSREQYF
CDR3 DNA: TGTGCCAGCAGCGTAGACAGGGTGAGTCGCGAGCAGTACTTC

J gene: TRBJ2-3
D gene: TRBD1
clone size: NA
V gene: TRBV5-4
CDR3 protein: CASSLGRGPSDTQYF
CDR3 DNA: TGTGCCAGCAGCTTGGGCAGGGGGCCTTCGGATACGCAGTATTTT

J gene: TRBJ1-2
D gene: NA
clone size: NA
V gene: TRBV27
CDR3 protein: CASSHGVTYGYTF
CDR3 DNA: TGTGCCAGCAGCCATGGGGTCACCTATGGCTACACCTTC

J gene: TRBJ2-1
D gene: NA
clone size: NA
V gene: TRBV5-1
CDR3 protein: CASSSTGDSYNEQFF
CDR3 DNA: TGCGCCAGCAGCTCGACAGGTGACTCCTACAATGAGCAGTTCTTC

J gene: TRBJ2-3
D gene: NA
clone size: NA
V gene: TRBV11-2
CDR3 protein: CASSLGPTRSTDTQYF
CDR3 DNA: TGTGCCAGCAGCTTAGGGCCTACAAGGAGCACAGATACGCAGTATTTT